These 29 T cell receptor beta chains were all obtained from the same sample, sequenced in a study of regulatory T cells in long-lasting Graves disease. Noted time point: persistent/refractory GD, antithyroid drugs over 5 years with positive TRAb. With RNA extracted from PBMCs as input, the TCR library was made. HTBI primers from iRepertoire and Arm-PCR of CDR3 regions yielded the TCR beta libraries. TCRdb re-called the multiplex PCR reads with MiXCR, one entry per CDR3 protein. Of 300,000 to 500,000 distinct CDR3 sequences in the sample, under 25% are singletons; the top ten hold 20%. The sequencing used peripheral blood mononuclear cells (PBMCs), collected when the disease was refractory, from a patient treated with antithyroid drugs. The receptor source for this set is a female donor with Graves disease.

This clonotype was recorded once. J is TRBJ2-3 and V is TRBV7-9, with 14 nucleotides matching TRBD2. In germline, CDR1 is SEHNR, CDR2 FQNEAQ (reference sequence). V was pared by 5 bases and J by 6 bases, with 4 bases of the junction left unmatched. This CDR3 region has 15 residues. In DNA form, the CDR3 reads TGTGCCAGCAGCGAGGGACTAGCGGGAGAGGATACGCAGTATTTT. Encoded protein: CASSEGLAGEDTQYF.

This clonotype was recorded many times. The chain recombines TRBV3-1 with TRBJ1-4; 9 nucleotides align to TRBD1. Germline V gives CDR1 LGHDT, CDR2 YNNKEL (reference sequence). Trimming cost V 1 base and J 10 bases; bases outside gene matches: 7. CDR3 size: 15 residues. The CDR3 spells CASSQGPGQGAKLFF. The CDR3 region has the DNA TGTGCCAGCAGCCAAGGACCGGGACAGGGTGCAAAACTGTTTTTT.

This chain connects TRBV24-1 to TRBJ1-1; D unclear. Looked up from germline, CDR1 is KGHDR and CDR2 is SFDVKD. The ends were cut back, 2 bases at V and 4 bases at J, with 13 bases in the middle. This CDR3 is 15 amino acids long. CDR3 protein: CATSDSTGRSTEAFF. The CDR3, as DNA: TGTGCCACCAGTGATTCCACGGGCCGGAGCACTGAAGCTTTCTTT.

This clonotype showed up many times. V is TRBV2 and J is TRBJ2-7; D is unclear. The V gene's germline CDR1 is SNHLY and CDR2 FYNNEI. The CDR3 spans 13 residues. The ends were cut back, 6 bases at V and 5 bases at J, with 14 bases in the middle. CDR3 amino acids: CASSPARVHEQYF. The CDR3 nucleotides are TGTGCCAGCAGCCCCGCTCGGGTCCACGAGCAGTACTTC.

In this sample, this clonotype turned up a few times. The genes are TRBV5-1 and TRBJ2-5; 15 bases are a match to TRBD2. The CDR3 consists of 17 residues. V was clipped by 0 bases and J by 4 bases; unmatched bases: 4. Germline values: CDR1 SGHRS, CDR2 YFSETQ. CDR3 amino acids: CASSLGRGLAGGETQYF. The CDR3 DNA reads TGCGCCAGCAGCTTGGGTAGGGGACTAGCGGGAGGAGAGACCCAGTACTTC. The whole variable domain, remainder taken from reference TRBV5-1 and TRBJ2-5, is KAGVTQTPRYLIKTRGQQVTLSCSPISGHRSVSWYQQTPGQGLQFLFEYFSETQRNKGNFPGRFSGRQFSNSRSEMNVSTLELGDSALYLCASSLGRGLAGGETQYFGPGTRLLVL.

The rearrangement joins TRBV7-3 to TRBJ2-2, with D maybe TRBD2 (6 bases). Germline-derived CDR1 and CDR2 are SGHTA and FQGTGA. V lost 8 bases to trimming and J lost 4 bases, with 11 bases between them. CDR3 length: 13 amino acids. In DNA form, the CDR3 reads TGTGCCAGCGCCCGGGAGTCCACCGGGGAGCTGTTTTTT. Amino acid sequence: CASARESTGELFF.

The table lists this clonotype with a few counts. The junction differs from germline at one of its ends, possibly a read error. The CDR3 bases are TGTGCCAGCAGTTTAAGGGGAACAGGGATAACCGGGGAGCCGTTTTTT. Translated: CASSLRGTGITGEPFF. The V gene is TRBV28, the J gene TRBJ2-2, with a tentative D call TRBD1 (6 bases). The CDR3 has 16 amino acids. The germline gives CDR1 MDHEN, CDR2 SYDVKM.

The J gene is TRBJ2-6, the V gene TRBV27, with 10 bases identical to TRBD1. The CDR3 extends over 16 amino acids. Germline CDR1 is MNHEY and CDR2 is SMNVEV (reference sequence). Trimming took 9 bases from V and 2 from J; bases not matched to a gene: 7. The CDR3 coding sequence is TGTGCCAGTACCGGGACAGGGGTCCCTGGGGCCAACGTCCTGACTTTC. Translating it yields CASTGTGVPGANVLTF. Together with reference TRBV27 and TRBJ2-6, the CDR3 gives the full variable domain: EAQVTQNPRYLITVTGKKLTVTCSQNMNHEYMSWYRQDPGLGLRQIYYSMNVEVTDKGDVPEGYKVSRKEKRNFPLILESPSPNQTSLYFCASTGTGVPGANVLTFGAGSRLTVL.

The chain joins TRBV29-1 to TRBJ2-7; D uncertain. The V end lost 4 bases, the J end lost 2 bases, and 6 bases lay between the germline ends. CDR1 is SQVTM, CDR2 ANQGSEA, per germline. The CDR3 length is 11 residues. DNA for the CDR3: TGCAGCGTTGTAACAGCCTACGAGCAGTACTTC. As protein: CSVVTAYEQYF.

V is TRBV4-1 and J is TRBJ2-4, with TRBD1 as a possible D gene (6 bases). CDR1 is MGHRA, CDR2 YSYEKL, per germline. V shed 1 base and J shed 4 bases, with 11 bases lying between them. This CDR3 has 15 amino acids. CDR3 residues: CASSQVQGVKNIQYF. CDR3 nucleotide sequence: TGCGCCAGCAGCCAAGTACAGGGAGTAAAAAACATTCAGTACTTC.

The sample holds a few counts of this clonotype. The genes are TRBV29-1 and TRBJ2-7; TRBD2 matches 7 bases. The junction had 6 bases not matched to a gene; V was cut back by 4 bases and J by 0 bases. The germline V gene has CDR1 SQVTM and CDR2 ANQGSEA. The length of the CDR3 is 14 residues. The CDR3 nucleotides are TGCAGCGTTGTGACGGGGGGAAGCTCCTACGAGCAGTACTTC. Translated, it gives CSVVTGGSSYEQYF.

About this clonotype itself: A read error may explain this, as a much larger clone is one base away. The chain joins TRBV6-4 to TRBJ2-7; D may be TRBD1 (5 bases). Deletions cut 11 bases from V and 1 base from J, with 15 bases between. Looked up from germline, CDR1 is MRHNA and CDR2 is SNTAGT. The CDR3 has 13 amino acids. Written as DNA, the CDR3 is TGTGCCGGCGACGAGAGACAGTCCTACGAGCAGTACTTC. Its protein product is CAGDERQSYEQYF.

This chain uses TRBV5-1 with TRBJ2-1; 8 nucleotides match TRBD2. The CDR3 has 16 amino acids. Germline V CDR1 and CDR2: SGHRS, YFSETQ. After removal of 0 bases from V and 7 bases from J, the junction contained 9 bases not matched to a gene. The CDR3 loop is CASSLGFAGGGNEQFF. The CDR3 bases are TGCGCCAGCAGCTTGGGTTTTGCGGGAGGAGGTAATGAGCAGTTCTTC.

This clonotype showed up just a few times. This sequence joins TRBV3-1 and TRBJ2-2; TRBD1 aligns across 9 bases. Per the germline V gene, CDR1 is LGHDT and CDR2 is YNNKEL (reference sequence). The CDR3 consists of 16 residues. The V segment lost 4 bases and the J segment 5 bases; nucleotides outside the gene matches: 8. In nucleotides, the CDR3 is TGTGCCAGCAGCCCTACCGGGACAGGGAGAACCGGGGAGCTGTTTTTT. Its translation is CASSPTGTGRTGELFF. Drawing the rest from reference TRBV3-1 and TRBJ2-2, the complete variable domain is DTAVSQTPKYLVTQMGNDKSIKCEQNLGHDTMYWYKQDSKKFLKIMFSYNNKELIINETVPNRFSPKSPDKAHLNLHINSLELGDSAVYFCASSPTGTGRTGELFFGEGSRLTVL.

The table lists this clonotype with a few counts. This chain links TRBV5-1 with TRBJ2-2, with unresolved D. CDR1 is SGHRS, CDR2 YFSETQ, per germline. The CDR3 runs 13 residues. The ends were cut back, 4 bases at V and 6 bases at J, with 10 bases in the middle. The CDR3 loop is CASSLTRAGELFF. DNA of the CDR3: TGCGCCAGCAGCCTGACTCGGGCCGGGGAGCTGTTTTTT.

The sample holds many counts of this clonotype. The CDR3 loop reads CASSYKIMDRVGYGYTF. The DNA for the CDR3 is TGTGCCAGCAGTTACAAAATTATGGACAGGGTGGGCTATGGCTACACCTTC. The chain couples TRBV6-5 to TRBJ1-2; 8 nucleotides agree with TRBD1. The length of the CDR3 is 17 residues. Germline CDR1 MNHEY, CDR2 SVGAGI. V lost 2 bases to trimming and J lost 4 bases; unmatched junction nucleotides: 12.

This chain links TRBV4-3 with TRBJ2-3, with D possibly being TRBD2 (6 bases). The CDR3 sequence is 16 residues long. V lost 0 bases and J lost 3, with 13 bases in between. Germline V gene sequence: CDR1 LGHNA, CDR2 YSLEER. In DNA form, the CDR3 reads TGCGCCAGCAGCCAAGATCCCGGGGGATTGACAGATACGCAGTATTTT. This translates into CASSQDPGGLTDTQYF.

This clonotype was observed many times. This rearrangement joins TRBV28 to TRBJ1-1, with D perhaps matching TRBD1 (6 bases). CDR1 is MDHEN and CDR2 is SYDVKM in the germline V gene. V was pared by 3 bases and J by 10 bases, with 15 bases between. The CDR3 runs to 13 residues. CDR3 protein: CASSFPGGAGAFF. Written as DNA, the CDR3 is TGTGCCAGCAGTTTTCCCGGGGGCGCGGGAGCTTTCTTT.

In its sample, this clonotype was seen many times. The CDR3 region has the DNA TGTGCCTGGATCCCGGGGGGGAACTATGGCTACACCTTC. This encodes CAWIPGGNYGYTF. V is TRBV30 and J is TRBJ1-2; D possibly corresponds to TRBD1 (5 bases). Trimming took off 4 bases at V and 2 bases at J, with 11 bases between the two ends. The germline V gene has CDR1 GTSNPN and CDR2 SVGIG (reference sequence). The CDR3 spans 13 residues.

This clonotype turned up a few times. The junction differs from germline at one of its ends, possibly a read error. The gene calls are TRBV20-1 and TRBJ2-7; 10 nucleotides align to TRBD2. The length of the CDR3 is 15 residues. The germline gives CDR1 DFQATT, CDR2 SNEGSKA (reference sequence). CDR3 loop: CSASPLAGASYEQYF. The CDR3 DNA reads TGTAGTGCTAGCCCTCTAGCGGGAGCGTCCTACGAGCAGTACTTC.

This clonotype was detected ten times or more. An end of the junction does not agree with germline; a read error may underlie this. This chain joins TRBV2 and TRBJ2-2, with TRBD1 matching 7 bases. In germline, CDR1 is SNHLY, CDR2 FYNNEI. The CDR3 runs 14 residues. The CDR3 DNA sequence: TGTGCCAGCAGTACAGGGGCCGTGACCGGGGAGCCGTTTTTT. Protein product: CASSTGAVTGEPFF.

This clonotype was seen at least ten times. The chain combines TRBV6-5 with TRBJ1-1; D is ambiguous. The CDR3 is 11 residues long. Per germline, CDR1 MNHEY and CDR2 SVGAGI. With 3 bases removed from V and 8 bases from J, the gap between germline ends came to 7 bases. CDR3 region: CASSYLEEAFF. The CDR3 DNA reads TGTGCCAGCAGTTATCTGGAAGAAGCTTTCTTT.

This clonotype came up many times. The chain links TRBV28 to TRBJ2-7; TRBD1 aligns across 9 bases. The trim removed 8 bases at V and 4 bases at J, leaving 9 bases unmatched. CDR1 is MDHEN and CDR2 is SYDVKM in the germline V gene. The CDR3 is 14 amino acids. CDR3 nucleotides: TGTGCCAGCTTGGGGGGGGACAGGGAATACGAGCAGTACTTC. Protein product: CASLGGDREYEQYF.

The chain employs TRBV25-1 and TRBJ2-7; 7 positions agree with TRBD2. The CDR3 extends over 14 amino acids. V lost 4 bases, J lost 4 bases, and 7 bases stayed unmatched. CDR1 and CDR2 from the germline V gene are MGHDK and SYGVNS. The CDR3 spells CASSGPKRGYEQYF. Here the CDR3 DNA reads TGTGCCAGCAGTGGACCCAAGCGGGGTTACGAGCAGTACTTC.

This clonotype was seen only a few times. The gene calls are TRBV19 and TRBJ2-5, with TRBD2 matching over 7 bases. J lost 2 bases, V lost 1 base, and 1 base had no gene match. Germline lookup yields CDR1 LNHDA and CDR2 SQIVND (reference sequence). This CDR3 region has 14 residues. This CDR3 reads CASSIAGGQETQYF. DNA of the CDR3: TGTGCCAGTAGTATAGCGGGAGGACAAGAGACCCAGTACTTC.

This clonotype was detected ten times or more. This rearrangement joins TRBV11-2 to TRBJ2-7, with 7 positions matching TRBD1. This CDR3 region has 14 residues. Germline V CDR1 and CDR2: SGHAT, FQNNGV. V gave up 6 bases and J gave up 3 bases; unmatched junction bases: 8. The CDR3 DNA is TGTGCCAGCAGTTTCGGCAGGGGGAGCTACGAGCAGTACTTC. This sequence encodes CASSFGRGSYEQYF.

This clonotype came up a few times. The junction does not match germline at one end; this may be a read error. The chain combines TRBV19 with TRBJ1-1, with TRBD1 matching over 9 bases. In germline, CDR1 is LNHDA, CDR2 SQIVND (reference sequence). There are 14 residues in the CDR3. The CDR3 here is CASGQGIMNTEAFF. The CDR3 bases are TGTGCCAGCGGACAGGGGATCATGAACACTGAAGCTTTTTTT.

The rearrangement links TRBV20-1 to TRBJ1-5; possible D gene TRBD1, 5 bases. The CDR3 is 15 amino acids. Trimming took off 5 bases at V and 2 bases at J, with 16 bases between the two ends. Germline CDR1 is DFQATT and CDR2 is SNEGSKA (reference sequence). The CDR3 DNA reads TGCAGTGCTGACGTAGGGGAGTGGGGCAATCAGCCCCAGCATTTT. Amino acids: CSADVGEWGNQPQHF.

This clonotype has ten or more counts. The junction and the germline gene differ at one end; a read error may be behind it. V usage is TRBV2 and J usage is TRBJ2-7; TRBD2 aligns across 10 bases. Germline CDR1 SNHLY, CDR2 FYNNEI. The CDR3 contains 15 residues. In nucleotides, the CDR3 is TGTGCCAGCACTGAAACTAGCGGGGCGATTTACGAGCAGTACTTC. Its translation is CASTETSGAIYEQYF.